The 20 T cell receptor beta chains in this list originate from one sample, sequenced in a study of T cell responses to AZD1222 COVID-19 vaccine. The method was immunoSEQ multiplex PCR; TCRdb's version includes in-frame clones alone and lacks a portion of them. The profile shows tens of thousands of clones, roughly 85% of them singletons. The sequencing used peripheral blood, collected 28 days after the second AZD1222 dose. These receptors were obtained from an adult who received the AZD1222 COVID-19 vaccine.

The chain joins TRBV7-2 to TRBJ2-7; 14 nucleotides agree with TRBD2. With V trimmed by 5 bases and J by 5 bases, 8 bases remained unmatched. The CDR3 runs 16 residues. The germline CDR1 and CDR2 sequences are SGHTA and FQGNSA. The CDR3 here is CASSTGLAGVSDEQYF. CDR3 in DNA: TGTGCCAGCAGCACGGGACTAGCGGGAGTTTCGGACGAGCAGTACTTC.

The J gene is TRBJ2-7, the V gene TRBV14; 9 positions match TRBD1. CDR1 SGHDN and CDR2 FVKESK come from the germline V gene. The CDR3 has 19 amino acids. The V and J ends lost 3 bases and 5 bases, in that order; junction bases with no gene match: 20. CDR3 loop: CASSHIWPGAGTGYHEQYF. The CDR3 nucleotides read TGTGCCAGCAGCCATATTTGGCCCGGAGCCGGGACAGGGTACCACGAGCAGTACTTC.

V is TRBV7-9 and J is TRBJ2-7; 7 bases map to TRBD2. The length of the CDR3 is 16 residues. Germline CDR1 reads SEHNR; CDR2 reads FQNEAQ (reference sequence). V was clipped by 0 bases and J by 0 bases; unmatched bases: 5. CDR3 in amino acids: CASSLAGGRISYEQYF. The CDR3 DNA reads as TGTGCCAGCAGCTTAGCGGGGGGGAGGATCTCCTACGAGCAGTACTTC.

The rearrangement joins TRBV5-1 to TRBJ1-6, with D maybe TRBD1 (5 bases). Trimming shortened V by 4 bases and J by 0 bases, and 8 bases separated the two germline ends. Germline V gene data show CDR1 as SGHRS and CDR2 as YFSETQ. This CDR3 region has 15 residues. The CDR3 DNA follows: TGCGCCAGCAGCGAGGGGAGCTCCTATAATTCACCCCTCCACTTT. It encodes CASSEGSSYNSPLHF.

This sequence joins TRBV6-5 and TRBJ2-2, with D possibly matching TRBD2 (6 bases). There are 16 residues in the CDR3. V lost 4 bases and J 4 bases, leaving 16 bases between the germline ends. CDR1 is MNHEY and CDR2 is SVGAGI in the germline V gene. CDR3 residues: CASSSVGGGSTGELFF. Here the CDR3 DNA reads TGTGCCAGCAGTTCCGTCGGTGGGGGGAGCACCGGGGAGCTGTTTTTT.

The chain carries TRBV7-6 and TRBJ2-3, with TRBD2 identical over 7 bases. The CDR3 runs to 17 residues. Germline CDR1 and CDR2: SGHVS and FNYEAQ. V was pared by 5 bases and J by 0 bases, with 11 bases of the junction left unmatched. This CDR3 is CASSPTGRGDSTDTQYF. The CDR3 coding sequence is TGTGCCAGCAGCCCAACGGGTCGGGGGGATAGCACAGATACGCAGTATTTT. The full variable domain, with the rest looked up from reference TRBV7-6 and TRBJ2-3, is GAGVSQSPRYKVTKRGQDVALRCDPISGHVSLYWYRQALGQGPEFLTYFNYEAQQDKSGLPNDRFSAERPEGSISTLTIQRTEQRDSAMYRCASSPTGRGDSTDTQYFGPGTRLTVL.

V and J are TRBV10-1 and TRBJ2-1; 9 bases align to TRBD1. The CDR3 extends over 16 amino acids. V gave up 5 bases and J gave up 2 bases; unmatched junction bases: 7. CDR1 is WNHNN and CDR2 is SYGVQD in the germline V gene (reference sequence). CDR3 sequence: CASSLNRDRAYNEQFF. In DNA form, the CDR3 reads TGCGCCAGCAGTTTAAACCGGGACAGGGCCTACAATGAGCAGTTCTTC.

In nucleotides, the CDR3 is TGTGCCAGCAGCAGACTCTGTTTGAGCTATAGCAATCAGCCCCAGCATTTT. It yields the protein CASSRLCLSYSNQPQHF. The V and J genes are TRBV21-1 and TRBJ1-5. TRBV21-1 is annotated as a pseudogene. This CDR3 has 17 residues.

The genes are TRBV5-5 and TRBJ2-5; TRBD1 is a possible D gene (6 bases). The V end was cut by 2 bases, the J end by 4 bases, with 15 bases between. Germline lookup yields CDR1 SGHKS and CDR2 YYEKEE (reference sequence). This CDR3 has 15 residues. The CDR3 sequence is CASSFRTGRLETQYF. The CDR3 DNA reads TGTGCCAGCAGCTTTAGAACAGGGCGGTTAGAGACCCAGTACTTC.

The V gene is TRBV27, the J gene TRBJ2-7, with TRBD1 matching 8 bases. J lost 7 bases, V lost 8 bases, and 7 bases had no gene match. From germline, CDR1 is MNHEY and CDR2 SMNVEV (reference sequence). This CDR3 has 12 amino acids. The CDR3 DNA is TGTGCCAGCCGTCAGGGGGCGAGGGAGCAGTACTTC. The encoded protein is CASRQGAREQYF.

The CDR3, as DNA: TGTGCCAGCAGCTTAGCGCCCACCCTAGGGGGCCGATACAATGAGCAGTTCTTC. Residues: CASSLAPTLGGRYNEQFF. V gene TRBV7-2 combines with J gene TRBJ2-1, with 7 positions matching TRBD1. The J segment lost 4 bases and the V segment lost 0 bases, leaving 12 bases of the junction unmatched. This CDR3 comprises 18 residues. Germline V gives CDR1 SGHTA, CDR2 FQGNSA.

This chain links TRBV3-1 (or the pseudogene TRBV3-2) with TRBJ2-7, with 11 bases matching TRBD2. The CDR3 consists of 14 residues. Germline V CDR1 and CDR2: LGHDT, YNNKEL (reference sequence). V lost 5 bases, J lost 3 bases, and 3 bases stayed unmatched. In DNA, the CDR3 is TGTGCCAGCAGCACTACTAGCGGGGGCTACGAGCAGTACTTC. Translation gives CASSTTSGGYEQYF.

CDR3 nucleotides: TGTGCCAGCACTGGTGGCGGGAGGGCAGGACTAGCGGGTTTTTACTCCTACAATGAGCAGTTCTTC. Its translation: CASTGGGRAGLAGFYSYNEQFF. The chain joins TRBV28 to TRBJ2-1, with TRBD2 matching over 11 bases. Germline trimming cut 7 bases from V and 0 bases from J; bases unmatched to any gene: 23. CDR3 length: 22 residues. Germline CDR1 reads MDHEN; CDR2 reads SYDVKM.

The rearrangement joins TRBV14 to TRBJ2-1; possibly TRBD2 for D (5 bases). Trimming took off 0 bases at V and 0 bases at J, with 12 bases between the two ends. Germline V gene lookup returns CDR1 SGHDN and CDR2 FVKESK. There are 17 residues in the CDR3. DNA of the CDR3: TGTGCCAGCAGCCAAGATTGGGCGGGCCTCTCCTACAATGAGCAGTTCTTC. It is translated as CASSQDWAGLSYNEQFF.

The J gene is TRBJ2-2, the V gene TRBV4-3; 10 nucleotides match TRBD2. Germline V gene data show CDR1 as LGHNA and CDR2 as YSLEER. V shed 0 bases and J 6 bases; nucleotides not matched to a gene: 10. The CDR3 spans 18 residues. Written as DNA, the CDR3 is TGCGCCAGCAGCCAAGATCAATATGCTAGCGGGGGTCCCGGGGAGCTGTTTTTT. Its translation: CASSQDQYASGGPGELFF.

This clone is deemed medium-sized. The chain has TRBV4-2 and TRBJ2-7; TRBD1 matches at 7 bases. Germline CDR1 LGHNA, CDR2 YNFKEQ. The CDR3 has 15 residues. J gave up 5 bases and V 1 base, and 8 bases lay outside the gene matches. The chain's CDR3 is CASSQAGTVRDEQYF. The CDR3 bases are TGTGCCAGCAGCCAAGCAGGGACAGTAAGGGACGAGCAGTACTTC.

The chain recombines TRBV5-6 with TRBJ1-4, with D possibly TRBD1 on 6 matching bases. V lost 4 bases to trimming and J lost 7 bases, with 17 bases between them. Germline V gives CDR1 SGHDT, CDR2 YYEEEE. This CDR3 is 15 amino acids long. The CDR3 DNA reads TGTGCCAGCAGCCTGGGACAATTTTGGGGTGAAAAACTGTTTTTT. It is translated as CASSLGQFWGEKLFF.

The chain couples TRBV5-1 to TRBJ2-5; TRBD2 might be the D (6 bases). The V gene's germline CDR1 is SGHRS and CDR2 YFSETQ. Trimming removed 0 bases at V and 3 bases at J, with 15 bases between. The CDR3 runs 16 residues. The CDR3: CASSLVREWEKETQYF. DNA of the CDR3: TGCGCCAGCAGCTTGGTTCGGGAGTGGGAAAAAGAGACCCAGTACTTC.

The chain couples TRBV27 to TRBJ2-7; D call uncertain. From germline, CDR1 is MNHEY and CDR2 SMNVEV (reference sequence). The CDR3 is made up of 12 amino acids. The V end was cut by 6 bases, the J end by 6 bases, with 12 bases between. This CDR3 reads CASSHGVTEQYF. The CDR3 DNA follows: TGTGCCAGCAGCCACGGTGTAACCGAGCAGTACTTC.

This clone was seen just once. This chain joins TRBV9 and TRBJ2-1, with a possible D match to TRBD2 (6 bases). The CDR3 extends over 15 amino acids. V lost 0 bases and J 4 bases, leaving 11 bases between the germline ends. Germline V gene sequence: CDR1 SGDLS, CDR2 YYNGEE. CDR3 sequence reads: CASSVVSGAYNEQFF. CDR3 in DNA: TGTGCCAGCAGCGTAGTTAGCGGAGCATACAATGAGCAGTTCTTC.